Each of the 11 T cell receptor beta chains below was sequenced from the same sample in a study of human T cells and chemical hapten exposure. Time point given: patch test 1, 2 weeks after DPC sensitization. The treatment was: therapeutic diphenylcyclopropenone sensitization with weekly scalp DPC. TCRdb redid the calling of the RACE reads with MiXCR, one entry per CDR3 protein. Altogether approximately 80,000 distinct CDR3 sequences are present, about 8% being singletons, with the ten largest covering roughly 1.5%. The specimen comprised whole blood, sampled in connection with sensitization to the hapten diphenylcyclopropenone (DPC). These receptor sequences come from a woman aged 25 to 39 with alopecia areata. Some clones in this sample may be carry-over from other donors' samples.

This clonotype was recorded a few times. The CDR3 sequence is CASSLRDGGAISGANVLTF. The CDR3 region has the DNA TGTGCCAGCAGCCTTAGGGACGGGGGGGCTATCTCTGGGGCCAACGTCCTGACTTTC. The gene calls are TRBV9 and TRBJ2-6; 8 nucleotides match TRBD2. Per the germline V gene, CDR1 is SGDLS and CDR2 is YYNGEE. The CDR3 runs to 19 residues. V trimming: 4 bases; J trimming: 0 bases; junction bases outside the gene matches: 12. Looking up the rest from reference TRBV9 and TRBJ2-6 gives the full variable domain: DSGVTQTPKHLITATGQRVTLRCSPRSGDLSVYWYQQSLDQGLQFLIQYYNGEERAKGNILERFSAQQFPDLHSELNLSSLELGDSALYFCASSLRDGGAISGANVLTFGAGSRLTVL.

The rearrangement uses TRBV6-1 and TRBJ1-5; D not certain. CDR3 size: 16 residues. Trimming removed 4 bases at V and 1 base at J, with 14 bases between. Germline loops: CDR1 MNHNS, CDR2 SASEGT. CDR3 DNA sequence: TGTGCCAGCAGTGCCTCCCGGGAGGCAAGCAATCAGCCCCAGCATTTT. Translated: CASSASREASNQPQHF.

V usage is TRBV30 and J usage is TRBJ2-5; D not resolved. Germline CDR1 GTSNPN, CDR2 SVGIG (reference sequence). This CDR3 contains 12 residues. V lost 3 bases and J 4 bases, leaving 9 bases between the germline ends. The DNA for the CDR3 is TGTGCCTGGAGAAGGGAAGTAGAGACCCAGTACTTC. It yields the protein CAWRREVETQYF.

This clonotype was counted between two and nine times. V and J are TRBV20-1 and TRBJ1-1; 12 nucleotides agree with TRBD1. Germline assignment: CDR1 DFQATT and CDR2 SNEGSKA (reference sequence). J was trimmed by 8 bases and V by 8 bases; bases with no gene match: 6. This CDR3 is 12 amino acids long. CDR3 coding DNA: TGCAGTAACCGGGGACAGGGGGCCGAAGCTTTCTTT. It specifies CSNRGQGAEAFF.

This CDR3 reads CATSDETGVYGYTF. In DNA form, the CDR3 reads TGTGCCACCAGTGATGAAACAGGGGTCTATGGCTACACCTTC. The chain combines TRBV24-1 with TRBJ1-2, with 7 positions matching TRBD1. CDR3 length: 14 amino acids. The germline gives CDR1 KGHDR, CDR2 SFDVKD. J lost 4 bases, V lost 3 bases, and 4 bases had no gene match.

V usage is TRBV14 and J usage is TRBJ1-1, with TRBD1 matching 8 bases. Germline values: CDR1 SGHDN, CDR2 FVKESK. The CDR3 has 16 residues. Trimming at V came to 4 bases and at J to 3 bases, leaving 10 bases not matched to a gene. CDR3 nucleotide sequence: TGTGCCAGCAGCCTCTATACAGGGGGGGCGGACACTGAAGCTTTCTTT. Translating it yields CASSLYTGGADTEAFF.

This clonotype came up many times. The V and J genes are TRBV2 and TRBJ2-4, with 9 bases that match TRBD1. Looked up from germline, CDR1 is SNHLY and CDR2 is FYNNEI. The CDR3 consists of 13 residues. After removal of 6 bases from V and 8 bases from J, the junction contained 5 bases not matched to a gene. Here the CDR3 reads CASRGDRAYIQYF. The CDR3, as DNA: TGTGCCAGCAGGGGGGACAGGGCATACATTCAGTACTTC.

The sample holds many counts of this clonotype. The genes are TRBV29-1 and TRBJ1-5; a weak D match, TRBD1 (5 bases). The V gene lost 3 bases and the J gene lost 7 bases, with 13 bases spanning the gap. Germline CDR1 is SQVTM and CDR2 is ANQGSEA. The CDR3 extends over 13 amino acids. The CDR3 spells CSVDQGGGQPQHF. In DNA form, the CDR3 reads TGCAGCGTTGACCAGGGAGGCGGACAGCCCCAGCATTTT.

This clonotype was counted many times. The chain links TRBV6-6 to TRBJ2-3; perhaps TRBD2 as D (9 bases). The V gene's germline CDR1 is MNHNY and CDR2 SVGAGI (reference sequence). CDR3 length: 15 amino acids. V was cut by 5 bases and J by 8 bases, with 20 bases left in between. This CDR3 is CASSRDRGAGGTQYF. CDR3 DNA sequence: TGTGCCAGCAGTCGCGACAGGGGAGCGGGGGGTACGCAGTATTTT.

Points on this clonotype: Just one base apart from a much larger clone, this may be a read error. The conserved closing phenylalanine or tryptophan is absent in this CDR3, likely reflecting a read error. The rearrangement links TRBV11-2 to TRBJ2-2; tentatively, D is TRBD1 or TRBD2 (5 bases each). This CDR3 has 16 amino acids. Between the trimmed V and J ends, which lost 5 bases and 1 base, there was a span of 14 bases. Germline values: CDR1 SGHAT, CDR2 FQNNGV. CDR3 in DNA: TGTGCCAGCAGCAACACCGGGACGCAGAACACCGGGGAGCTGTTTCTT. It codes for CASSNTGTQNTGELFL.

This sequence joins TRBV6-5 and TRBJ1-2, with 8 bases identical to TRBD1. The CDR3 consists of 18 residues. Per the germline V gene, CDR1 is MNHEY and CDR2 is SVGAGI. J was trimmed by 1 base and V by 6 bases; bases with no gene match: 16. The CDR3, as DNA: TGTGCCAGCAGCAGAGACGGGACAGGCGGTAACTTTAACTATGGCTACACCTTC. Its protein is CASSRDGTGGNFNYGYTF.